The clone carrying this T cell receptor beta chain showed up just a few times. Its antigen is unknown. At one end, the junction sequence differs from germline, possibly due to a read error. This record belongs to a study of post-analysis software for immune sequencing data. Study background: Clinical courses comprised relapsing-remitting, secondary progressive and progressive-relapsing multiple sclerosis.

Germline-derived CDR1 and CDR2 are SGHRS and YFSETQ. The CDR3 sequence is 14 residues long. The authors incorporated unique molecular identifiers into the TCR beta cDNA libraries. It was from about 0.94 to 9.7 million T cells that approximately 500,000 cDNA molecules came. TCRdb called the PCR reads again in MiXCR, with one record for every CDR3 protein. The data hold roughly 600,000 distinct CDR3 sequences, with around 44% observed a single time. Study outcomes and limitations: Controls had significantly higher normalized Chao1 diversity than multiple sclerosis patients. Controls showed lower frequencies than patients for a few TRBV segments, and TRBV5-6, TRBV5-1 and TRBV20-1 were among these. With F measure, samples from one preparation batch clustered together strongly.

The V and J genes are TRBV5-1 and TRBJ2-3; 8 nucleotides agree with TRBD1. This clonotype was obtained from a girl aged 10 to 17 with multiple sclerosis. The material sequenced was blood. As DNA, the CDR3 is TGTGCCAGCAGTTGGACAGGGAGCACAGATACGCAGTATTTT. Its protein is CASSWTGSTDTQYF. The whole variable domain, remainder taken from reference TRBV5-1 and TRBJ2-3, is KAGVTQTPRYLIKTRGQQVTLSCSPISGHRSVSWYQQTPGQGLQFLFEYFSETQRNKGNFPGRFSGRQFSNSRSEMNVSTLELGDSALYLCASSWTGSTDTQYFGPGTRLTVL.